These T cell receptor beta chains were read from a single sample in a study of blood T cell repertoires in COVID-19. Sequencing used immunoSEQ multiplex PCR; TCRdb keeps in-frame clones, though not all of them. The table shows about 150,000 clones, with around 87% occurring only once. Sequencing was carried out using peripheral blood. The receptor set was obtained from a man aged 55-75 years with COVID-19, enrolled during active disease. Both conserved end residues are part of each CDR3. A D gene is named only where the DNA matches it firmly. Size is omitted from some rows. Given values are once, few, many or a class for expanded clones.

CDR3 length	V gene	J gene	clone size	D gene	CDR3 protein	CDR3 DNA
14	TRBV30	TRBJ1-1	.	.	CAWSGGHMNTEAFF	TGTGCCTGGAGTGGGGGACACATGAACACTGAAGCTTTCTTT
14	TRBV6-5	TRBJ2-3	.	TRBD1	CASSYRGQIDTQYF	TGTGCCAGCAGTTACAGGGGGCAGATAGATACGCAGTATTTT
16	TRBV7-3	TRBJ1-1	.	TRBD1	CASSLEGQSKNTEAFF	TGTGCCAGCAGCTTAGAGGGACAGTCAAAGAACACTGAAGCTTTCTTT
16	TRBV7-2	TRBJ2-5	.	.	CASSPGGGGFSKTQYF	TGTGCCAGCAGCCCAGGAGGGGGGGGCTTCAGTAAGACCCAGTACTTC
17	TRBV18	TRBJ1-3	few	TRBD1	CASSPGSRTGIGNTIYF	TGTGCCAGCTCACCAGGATCTAGGACAGGGATTGGAAACACCATATATTTT
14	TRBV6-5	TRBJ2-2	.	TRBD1	CASRGTANTGELFF	TGTGCCAGCAGGGGGACAGCAAACACCGGGGAGCTGTTTTTT
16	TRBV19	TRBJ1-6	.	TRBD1	CASTAGQGLNNSPLHF	TGTGCCAGTACCGCTGGACAGGGGCTGAATAATTCACCCCTCCACTTT
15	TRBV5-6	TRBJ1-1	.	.	CASSKGDTPGTEAFF	TGTGCCAGCAGCAAGGGGGACACCCCGGGGACTGAAGCTTTCTTT
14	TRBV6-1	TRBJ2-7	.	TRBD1	CASSDDRGIGEQYF	TGTGCCAGCAGTGACGACAGGGGGATAGGCGAGCAGTACTTC
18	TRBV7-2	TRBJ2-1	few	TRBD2	CASSPFAMGTSGYNEQFF	TGTGCCAGCAGCCCGTTTGCTATGGGGACTAGCGGATACAATGAGCAGTTCTTC